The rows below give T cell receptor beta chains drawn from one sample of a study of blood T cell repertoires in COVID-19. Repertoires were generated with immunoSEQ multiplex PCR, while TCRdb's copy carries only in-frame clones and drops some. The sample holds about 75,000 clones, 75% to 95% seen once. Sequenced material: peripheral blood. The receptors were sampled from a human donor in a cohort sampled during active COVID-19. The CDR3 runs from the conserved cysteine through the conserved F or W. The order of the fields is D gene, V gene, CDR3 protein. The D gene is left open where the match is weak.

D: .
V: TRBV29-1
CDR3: CSVGKLDRGEQYF

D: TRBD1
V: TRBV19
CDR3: CASSTTGSNQPQHF

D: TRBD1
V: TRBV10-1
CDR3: CASSGGTAWEQYF

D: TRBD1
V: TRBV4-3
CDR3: CASSQGADRATGNTIYF

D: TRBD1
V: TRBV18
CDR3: CASSGTGGPYEQYF

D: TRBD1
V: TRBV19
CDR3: CASGDRFLGYGYTF

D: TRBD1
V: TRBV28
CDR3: CASGGRGSYEQYF

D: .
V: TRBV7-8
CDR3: CASSFNRGAEAFF

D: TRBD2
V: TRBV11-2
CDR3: CASSLIAGAFGELFF

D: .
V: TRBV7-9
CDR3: CASRPRGGDPVAKNIQYF

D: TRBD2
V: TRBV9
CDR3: CASSVGTSDTQYF

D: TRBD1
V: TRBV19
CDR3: CASRRTGGLNMNTEAFF

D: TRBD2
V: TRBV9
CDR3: CASSVGDYFNEQFF

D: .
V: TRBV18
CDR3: CASLPPGQQTYEQYF

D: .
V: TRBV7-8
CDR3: CASSLSPRFGEQYF

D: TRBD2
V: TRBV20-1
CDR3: CSASRGGATDTQYF

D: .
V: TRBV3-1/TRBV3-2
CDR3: CASSQESWASYEQYF

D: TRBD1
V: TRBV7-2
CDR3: CASSQTGGDTEAFF

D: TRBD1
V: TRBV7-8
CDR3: CASSLGDRGVPYF

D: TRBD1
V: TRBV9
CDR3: CASSVGAGGGNYGYTF